This TCR beta chain was retrieved from a study of blood T cell repertoires in COVID-19. Whole-study context: Whether acute or convalescent, the COVID-19 samples came from the United States, Italy and Spain. T cells, B-cell-depleted T cells, or PBMCs provided the cDNA or gDNA that served as material.

The germline V and J ends were trimmed by 4 bases and 9 bases, with 19 bases remaining between them. Germline values: CDR1 MNHEY, CDR2 SVGAGI. The CDR3 extends over 15 amino acids. This clone has just a few counts. Per the original methods: It was from reference gene primer amplification that nucleated cell counts were estimated. Libraries were prepared by immunoSEQ multiplex PCR; TCRdb keeps only in-frame clonotypes and omits some of them. For V, J and clone size, that table is used; D and trimming come from the DNA. The sample lists 150,000 to 200,000 clones; 87% were seen once. The V call is TRBV6-5, the J call TRBJ1-3, with D perhaps TRBD1 (5 bases). This sequence originates from a human donor in a cohort sampled during active COVID-19. The sample comprised peripheral blood. CDR3 in DNA: TGTGCCAGCAGTTCGATTGGACAAACCGGGAGCACCATATATTTT. It encodes CASSSIGQTGSTIYF.